The entry that follows covers one T cell receptor beta chain sequence. The antigen this receptor binds is unknown. Per-nucleotide qualities are absent, and no much larger clonotype sits a single base away. The sample is drawn from a study of lymphopenia after photon versus proton radiotherapy (dated by TCRdb to about 2019). A note on the overall study: Photon and proton radiation therapy were compared by the study for their immunological effects in patients with gastrointestinal tumors who developed high-grade lymphopenia. A cohort of around 21 patients with gastrointestinal tumors who received either photon or proton therapy and subsequently developed lymphopenia was included. The study aimed to characterize how the two radiation modalities differ in their impact on the immune system.

Library preparation employed the immunoSEQ multiplex PCR assay. T cell repertoires were profiled with deep sequencing of rearranged TCR beta loci together with multiparametric flow cytometry. Held by TCRdb, this immuneACCESS table contains in-frame sequences only and omits some clones. Under half of the omission traces to an unresolved V gene where checked; the cause of the rest is unknown. This sample is represented by 50,000 to 60,000 clones; more than 85% of them were singletons. Around 17% of the sample is held by the ten biggest clonotypes. The CDR3 runs 17 amino acids, cysteine and phenylalanine included. Only the CDR3 portion is preserved as DNA: 51 bases, with reading frame beginning at the first base. Via the germline V gene, CDR1 is SGHVS and CDR2 FQNEAQ. V lost 1 base and J lost 3 bases; the stretch between them is 15 bases long. Results the study describes overall, beyond this receptor: The authors looked at the survival association only in patients who died, and they framed better survival with proton therapy as a possibility rather than a demonstrated result. Across the cohort, a larger post-nadir drop in TCR diversity was inversely correlated with overall survival time among patients who died. Relative stability during treatment was observed in proton-treated patients, whereas loss of naive T cells and TCR diversity and gain of effector/memory populations were observed in photon-treated patients. Once the lymphocyte count had reached its nadir, the repertoires of photon-treated patients showed oligoclonal expansion, particularly of CD8+ Temra cells, and this expansion drove the decline in diversity.

The receptor comes from a woman aged 40 to 50 with cholangiocarcinoma. The material was peripheral blood, obtained from a patient treated with photon-based radiotherapy. The sequence links TRBV7-8 to TRBJ1-4; a weak D assignment points to TRBD1 (5 bases agree). The CDR3 protein is CASSLGFTQGSNEKLFF. DNA sequence: TGTGCCAGCAGCTTAGGCTTTACGCAGGGATCTAATGAAAAACTGTTTTTT. The CDR3 plus the reference TRBV7-8 and TRBJ1-4 genes for the other parts give the full variable domain: GAGVSQSPRYKVAKRGQDVALRCDPISGHVSLFWYQQALGQGPEFLTYFQNEAQLDKSGLPSDRFFAERPEGSVSTLKIQRTQQEDSAVYLCASSLGFTQGSNEKLFFGSGTQLSVL.